This T cell receptor beta chain was captured by sequencing in a study of blood T cell repertoires in COVID-19 (dated by TCRdb to about 2020). At the level of the whole study: Samples covering the acute and convalescent phases of COVID-19 were provided by collaborators in the United States, Italy and Spain. The prospective study material was composed of cDNA or gDNA derived from T cells, B-cell-depleted T cells, or PBMCs. Subjects who had been exposed to COVID-19, were actively infected with it, or had recovered from it provided the deeply sampled blood TCRbeta repertoires that made up the dataset. A freely available public database, intended as a resource for researchers studying the immune response to SARS-CoV-2, is where the repertoires were released. Samples came from the ongoing ImmuneRACE study (first 160 participants) plus 1,254 subjects from 6 global collaborators. Nearly every sample came with metadata listing a de-identified subject ID, COVID-19 status, age in years and sex. Where HLA class I and class II types were available, the types were taken from metadata supplied by the sample provider, not from assay-based typing. The full study reports these points: Clinical and demographic metadata were provided uncurated, with the amount varying by source and participant.

Participants in the prospective study were enrolled through a virtual design, were aged about 18 to 89 years, and lived in under 25 United States geographic areas. To assign participants to cohorts, the prospective study relied on clinical history that participants themselves reported in a screening survey and a study questionnaire. Recovered participants in ImmuneRACE Cohort 3 were defined by two consecutive negative NP/OP PCR tests, clearance by a healthcare professional, or resolution of symptoms. In the prospective study, whole blood, serum and a nasopharyngeal or oropharyngeal swab were collected from each participant by mobile phlebotomists. Additional blood draws and questionnaires over a 2-month period could optionally be provided by prospective study participants. Prospective study blood samples were shipped either frozen or at room temperature before DNA extraction. The immunoSEQ Assay, a bias-controlled multiplex PCR, was used to amplify TCRbeta CDR3 regions from genomic DNA. For the original study's pipeline: Nucleated cell counts per sample were estimated from amplification of reference gene primers within the assay. To quantify the absolute abundance of each unique TCRbeta CDR3 rearrangement, sequence reads were collapsed and filtered. For each sample, productive Simpson clonality was calculated by taking the square root of Simpson's diversity index across productive rearrangements. TCRdb's version of the immuneACCESS table is confined to in-frame rearrangements and falls short of the full clone set. An unresolved V gene accounts for under half of the shortfall where checked; the remainder is of unknown origin. D and trimming come from the DNA, and the V and J calls and clone size come from that table. This sample gives some 340,000 clones in total; 80% to 85% of them show up just once. The top ten clonotypes cover about 4.8% of the sample.

Comments on this clone: Its cognate antigen has yet to be identified. Base-call qualities are not available, and no considerably larger clone is one nucleotide away.

Between the V and J ends, shortened by 4 bases and 0 bases respectively, the junction contains 9 bases. The CDR3 covers 13 residues, taking in both the cysteine and the phenylalanine. Solely the CDR3 DNA is kept, with 39 bases framed from the first base. Taken from the germline V gene, the CDR1 and CDR2 loops are SQVTM and ANQGSEA. This TCR was recovered from a woman aged 45 to 65 who had recovered from COVID-19. Recombination linked TRBV29-1 to TRBJ1-1; too little of a D gene remains to name it. The sequencing sample was made of PBMCs or T cells enriched from blood (not recorded which). The CDR3 protein is CSVVLRLNTEAFF. Here is the DNA: TGCAGCGTTGTACTACGCTTGAACACTGAAGCTTTCTTT.